These 9 T cell receptor beta chains came from one sample sequenced in a study of molecular identifiers for immune sequencing clone quantification. Using its own MiXCR run on the PCR reads, TCRdb lists one record per CDR3 protein. In the table there are more than 450,000 distinct CDR3 sequences, around 25% of which are singletons. What was sequenced was naive CD8+ T cells from blood, with Jurkat cell RNA spiked in. Subset here: FACS-sorted CD8+CD4-CCR7+CD45RA+ naive T cells. These TCRs come from a human donor in good health. Some libraries in this study had Jurkat cell RNA spiked in.

Comments on this clonotype: Possible read error: a much larger clone is one base away. The J gene is TRBJ1-1, the V gene TRBV4-1, with 7 bases fitting TRBD1. This CDR3 comprises 14 residues. The V gene's germline CDR1 is MGHRA and CDR2 YSYEKL. DNA for the CDR3: TGCGCCAGCCGCCAAACAGGGGTCAACACTGAAGCTTTCTTT. This encodes CASRQTGVNTEAFF.

The sample holds a few counts of this clonotype. The V and J genes are TRBV27 and TRBJ2-7; TRBD1 matches 8 bases. Germline CDR1 is MNHEY and CDR2 is SMNVEV (reference sequence). V gave up 2 bases and J gave up 1 base; unmatched junction bases: 7. This CDR3 spans 16 amino acids. The CDR3 sequence is CASSLTLQGDSYEQYF. CDR3 nucleotide sequence: TGTGCCAGCAGTTTAACGTTACAGGGGGATTCCTACGAGCAGTACTTC.

This clonotype was recorded at least ten times. Here the CDR3 DNA reads TGTGCCAGCAGCGTAGAAGGTAGCGGGAGTATCACAGATACGCAGTATTTT. Translation gives CASSVEGSGSITDTQYF. The genes are TRBV9 and TRBJ2-3; 9 positions agree with TRBD2. Germline lookup yields CDR1 SGDLS and CDR2 YYNGEE. V lost 0 bases, J lost 2 bases, and 7 bases stayed unmatched. There are 17 residues in the CDR3.

Worth noting for this clonotype: A much larger clone lies one base from this, so it may be a read error. The chain joins TRBV7-6 to TRBJ2-2; D is unresolved. This CDR3 has 13 amino acids. Germline CDR1 SGHVS, CDR2 FNYEAQ. Here the CDR3 DNA reads TGTGCCGGCAGCTCCGACTTGGCCGGGGAGCTGTTTTTT. Translated, it gives CAGSSDLAGELFF.

The rearrangement joins TRBV4-3 to TRBJ2-2, with D unclear. The CDR3 runs to 14 residues. The V end lost 3 bases, the J end lost 1 base, and 6 bases lay between the germline ends. The germline gives CDR1 LGHNA, CDR2 YSLEER. In DNA, the CDR3 is TGCGCCAGCAGCCAGGCCATGAACACCGGGGAGCTGTTTTTT. Translation: CASSQAMNTGELFF.

This clonotype was counted a few times. The CDR3 does not close with the conserved phenylalanine or tryptophan, likely indicating a read error. The chain couples TRBV20-1 to TRBJ2-1; weak D call: TRBD1 (6 bases). Trimming shortened V by 5 bases and J by 0 bases, and 11 bases separated the two germline ends. The CDR3 loop spans 14 amino acids. Germline-derived CDR1 and CDR2 are DFQATT and SNEGSKA (reference sequence). This CDR3 is CSALTGSSYNEQFS. In nucleotides, the CDR3 is TGCAGTGCTCTAACAGGGAGCTCCTACAATGAGCAGTTCTCC.

This clonotype has more than one count but fewer than ten. The rearrangement uses TRBV11-2 and TRBJ1-4; maybe TRBD1 (5 bases). The CDR3 runs to 17 residues. In germline, CDR1 is SGHAT, CDR2 FQNNGV. Trimming cost V 1 base and J 2 bases, with 14 bases left between them. The CDR3 bases are TGTGCCAGCAGCTTAGCGTTCCAGGGCCGCACTAATGAAAAACTGTTTTTT. It specifies CASSLAFQGRTNEKLFF.

As regards this clonotype: A read error may explain this, as a much larger clone is one base away. The gene calls are TRBV13 and TRBJ2-3; D remains ambiguous. CDR1 is PRHDT, CDR2 FYEKMQ, per germline (reference sequence). The CDR3 extends over 12 amino acids. In nucleotides, the CDR3 is TGTGCCAGCAGCTTAGGTAGAGATACGCTGTATTTT. Amino acids: CASSLGRDTLYF.

This rearrangement joins TRBV6-5 to TRBJ2-5; TRBD1 matches 11 bases. The CDR3 length is 14 residues. V lost 8 bases, J lost 4 bases, and 6 bases stayed unmatched. Germline V gene data show CDR1 as MNHEY and CDR2 as SVGAGI. The CDR3 protein is CASRGGQGGETQYF. The CDR3 DNA is TGTGCCAGCCGAGGGGGACAGGGGGGAGAGACCCAGTACTTC.